The clone carrying this TCR beta chain was observed a few times. TCRdb re-called the RT-PCR reads through MiXCR, storing one row per CDR3 protein. This sample carries around 200,000 distinct CDR3 sequences, roughly 12% of them seen once, and the ten largest clones take 25% to 35%. The sample originates from a study of response to subunit inactivated influenza vaccine. The CDR3 has 16 residues. With 5 bases clipped from V and 4 bases from J, the junction kept 8 bases outside the gene matches. These same data were also listed under a study on T cells expressing NK-cell markers. That report adds: TCR beta libraries carry UMIs added by 5'RACE template switching. Sorted T-cell subsets CD3+CD56+NKG2C+, CD3+CD56+NKG2C- and CD3+CD56-NKG2C+ were TCR beta-sequenced. Expanded clones of NKG2C+ T cells had an unclear HCMV specificity.

This TCR was recovered from a man in his fifties or sixties who received an inactivated influenza vaccine. The sample consisted of CD8+ T cells sorted from PBMCs, taken about 13 days after vaccination. This chain links TRBV12-3 or TRBV12-4 with TRBJ2-3; 11 bases line up with TRBD1. CDR3 protein: CASSPGQGASADTQYF. The DNA for the CDR3 is TGTGCCAGCAGTCCCGGACAGGGGGCAAGCGCAGATACGCAGTATTTT.